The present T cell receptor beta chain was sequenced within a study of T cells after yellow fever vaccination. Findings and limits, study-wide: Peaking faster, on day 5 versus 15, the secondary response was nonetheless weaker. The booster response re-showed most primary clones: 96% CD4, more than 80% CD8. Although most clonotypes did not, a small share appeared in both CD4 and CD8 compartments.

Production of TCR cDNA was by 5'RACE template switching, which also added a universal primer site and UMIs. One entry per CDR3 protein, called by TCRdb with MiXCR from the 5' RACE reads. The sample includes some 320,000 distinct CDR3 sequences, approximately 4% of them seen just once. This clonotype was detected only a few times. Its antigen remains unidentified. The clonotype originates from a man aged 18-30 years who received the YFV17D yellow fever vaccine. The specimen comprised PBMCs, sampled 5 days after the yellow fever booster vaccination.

The CDR3 region is CSARGRQLTDTQYF. The CDR3 region has the DNA TGCAGTGCTAGAGGTCGCCAGCTCACAGATACGCAGTATTTT. The chain recombines TRBV20-1 with TRBJ2-3; no clear D gene. Germline CDR1 reads DFQATT; CDR2 reads SNEGSKA (reference sequence). V was cut by 1 base and J by 2 bases, with 10 bases left in between. The CDR3 runs to 14 residues.